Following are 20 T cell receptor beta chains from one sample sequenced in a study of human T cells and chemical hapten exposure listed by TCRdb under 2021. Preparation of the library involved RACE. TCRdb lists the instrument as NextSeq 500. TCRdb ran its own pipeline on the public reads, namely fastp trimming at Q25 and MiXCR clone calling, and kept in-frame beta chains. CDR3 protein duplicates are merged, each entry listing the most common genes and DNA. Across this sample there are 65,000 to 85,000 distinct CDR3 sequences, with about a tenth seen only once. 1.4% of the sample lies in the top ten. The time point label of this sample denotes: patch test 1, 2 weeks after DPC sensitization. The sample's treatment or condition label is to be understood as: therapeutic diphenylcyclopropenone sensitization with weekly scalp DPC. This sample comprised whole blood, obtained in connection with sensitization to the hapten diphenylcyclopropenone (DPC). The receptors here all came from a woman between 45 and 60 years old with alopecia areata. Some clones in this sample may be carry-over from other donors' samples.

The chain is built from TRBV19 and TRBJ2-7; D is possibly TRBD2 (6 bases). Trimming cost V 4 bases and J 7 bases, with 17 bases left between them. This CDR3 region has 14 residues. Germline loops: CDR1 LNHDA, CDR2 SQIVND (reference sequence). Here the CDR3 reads CASSTTRGVGEQYF. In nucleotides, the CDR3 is TGTGCCAGTAGTACGACTAGAGGAGTCGGGGAGCAGTACTTC.

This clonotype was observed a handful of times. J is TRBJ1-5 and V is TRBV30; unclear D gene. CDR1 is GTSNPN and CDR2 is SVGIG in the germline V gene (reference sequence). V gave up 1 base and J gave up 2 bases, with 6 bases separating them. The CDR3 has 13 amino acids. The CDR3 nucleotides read TGTGCCTGGAGTGGAATCGGCAATCAGCCCCAGCATTTT. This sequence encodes CAWSGIGNQPQHF.

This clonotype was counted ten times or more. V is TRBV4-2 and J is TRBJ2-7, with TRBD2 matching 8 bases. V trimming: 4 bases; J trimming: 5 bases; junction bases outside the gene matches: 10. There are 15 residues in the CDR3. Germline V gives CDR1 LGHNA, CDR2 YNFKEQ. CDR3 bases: TGTGCCAGCAGCCCCCGGGGACTAGAGGTCCACGAGCAGTACTTC. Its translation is CASSPRGLEVHEQYF.

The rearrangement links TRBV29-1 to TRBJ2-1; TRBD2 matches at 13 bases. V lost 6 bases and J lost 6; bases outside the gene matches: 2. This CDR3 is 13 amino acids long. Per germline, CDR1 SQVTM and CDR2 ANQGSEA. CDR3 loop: CSVGLAGSNEQFF. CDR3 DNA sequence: TGCAGCGTGGGACTAGCGGGATCCAATGAGCAGTTCTTC.

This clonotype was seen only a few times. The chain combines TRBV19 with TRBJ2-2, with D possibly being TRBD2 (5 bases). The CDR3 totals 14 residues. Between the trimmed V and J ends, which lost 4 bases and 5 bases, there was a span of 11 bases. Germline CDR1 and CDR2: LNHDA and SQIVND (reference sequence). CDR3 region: CASSSGPGTGELFF. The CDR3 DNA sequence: TGTGCCAGTAGTAGCGGCCCGGGGACCGGGGAGCTGTTTTTT.

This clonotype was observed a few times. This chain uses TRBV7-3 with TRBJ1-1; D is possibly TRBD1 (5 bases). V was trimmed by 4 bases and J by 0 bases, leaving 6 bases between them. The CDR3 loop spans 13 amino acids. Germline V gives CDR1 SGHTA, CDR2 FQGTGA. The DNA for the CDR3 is TGTGCCAGCAGCTCCAGGGTGAACACTGAAGCTTTCTTT. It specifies CASSSRVNTEAFF.

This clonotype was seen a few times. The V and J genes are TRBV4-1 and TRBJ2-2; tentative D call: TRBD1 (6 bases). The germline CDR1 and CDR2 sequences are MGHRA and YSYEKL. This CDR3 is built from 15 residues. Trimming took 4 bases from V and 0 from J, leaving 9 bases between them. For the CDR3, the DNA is TGCGCCAGCAGCCCCCCAGGGGCGAACACCGGGGAGCTGTTTTTT. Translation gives CASSPPGANTGELFF.

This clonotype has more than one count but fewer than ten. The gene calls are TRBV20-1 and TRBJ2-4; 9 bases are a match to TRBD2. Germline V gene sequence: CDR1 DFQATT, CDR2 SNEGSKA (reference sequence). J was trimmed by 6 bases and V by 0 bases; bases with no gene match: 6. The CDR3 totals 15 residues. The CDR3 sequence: CSAREDSGSVNIQYF. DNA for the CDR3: TGCAGTGCTAGAGAAGATAGCGGGAGTGTAAACATTCAGTACTTC.

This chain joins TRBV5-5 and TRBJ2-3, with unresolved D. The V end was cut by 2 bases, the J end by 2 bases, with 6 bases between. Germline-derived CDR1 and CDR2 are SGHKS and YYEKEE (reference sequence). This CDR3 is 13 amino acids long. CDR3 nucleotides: TGTGCCAGCAGCTTAAGCCCCACAGATACGCAGTATTTT. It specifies CASSLSPTDTQYF. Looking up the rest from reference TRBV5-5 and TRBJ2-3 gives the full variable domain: DAGVTQSPTHLIKTRGQQVTLRCSPISGHKSVSWYQQVLGQGPQFIFQYYEKEERGRGNFPDRFSARQFPNYSSELNVNALLLGDSALYLCASSLSPTDTQYFGPGTRLTVL.

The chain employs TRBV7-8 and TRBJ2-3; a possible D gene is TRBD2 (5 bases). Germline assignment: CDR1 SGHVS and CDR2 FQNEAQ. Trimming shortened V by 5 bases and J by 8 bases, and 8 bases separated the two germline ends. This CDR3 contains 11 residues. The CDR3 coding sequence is TGTGCCAGCAGCACCGAGGGTACGCAGTATTTT. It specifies CASSTEGTQYF. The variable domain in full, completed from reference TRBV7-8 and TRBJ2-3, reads GAGVSQSPRYKVAKRGQDVALRCDPISGHVSLFWYQQALGQGPEFLTYFQNEAQLDKSGLPSDRFFAERPEGSVSTLKIQRTQQEDSAVYLCASSTEGTQYFGPGTRLTVL.

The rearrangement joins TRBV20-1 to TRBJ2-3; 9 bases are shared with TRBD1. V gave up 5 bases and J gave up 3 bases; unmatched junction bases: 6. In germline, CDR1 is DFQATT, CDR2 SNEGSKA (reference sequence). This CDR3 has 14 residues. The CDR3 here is CSALQGAGTDTQYF. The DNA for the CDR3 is TGCAGTGCTCTACAGGGGGCTGGAACAGATACGCAGTATTTT.

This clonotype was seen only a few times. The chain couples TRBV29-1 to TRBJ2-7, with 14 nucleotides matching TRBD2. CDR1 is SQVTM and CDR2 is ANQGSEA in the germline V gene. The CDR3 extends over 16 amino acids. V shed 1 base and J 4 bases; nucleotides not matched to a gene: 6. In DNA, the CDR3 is TGCAGCGTTGAAGGGGGGACTAGCGGGAGTCGTTACGAGCAGTACTTC. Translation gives CSVEGGTSGSRYEQYF.

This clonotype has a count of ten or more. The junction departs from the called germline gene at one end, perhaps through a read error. The DNA for the CDR3 is TGTGCTAGCAGCTTAGGTGGGGCCAACGTCCTGACTTTC. Amino acid sequence: CASSLGGANVLTF. The genes are TRBV7-7 and TRBJ2-6; the D is unclear. Germline V lookup: CDR1 SSHAT, CDR2 FNYEAQ (reference sequence). This CDR3 comprises 13 residues.

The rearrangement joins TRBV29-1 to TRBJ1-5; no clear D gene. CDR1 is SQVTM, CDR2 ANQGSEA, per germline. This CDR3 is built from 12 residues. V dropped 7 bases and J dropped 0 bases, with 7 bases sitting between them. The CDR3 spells CSATVSNQPQHF. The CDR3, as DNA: TGCAGCGCCACGGTTAGCAATCAGCCCCAGCATTTT. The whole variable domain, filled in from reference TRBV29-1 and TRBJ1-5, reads SAVISQKPSRDICQRGTSLTIQCQVDSQVTMMFWYRQQPGQSLTLIATANQGSEATYESGFVIDKFPISRPNLTFSTLTVSNMSPEDSSIYLCSATVSNQPQHFGDGTRLSIL.

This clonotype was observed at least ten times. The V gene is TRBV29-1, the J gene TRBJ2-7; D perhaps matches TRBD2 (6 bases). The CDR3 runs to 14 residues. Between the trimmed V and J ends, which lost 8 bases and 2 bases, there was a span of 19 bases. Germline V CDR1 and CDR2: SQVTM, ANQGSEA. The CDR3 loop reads CSFVGDFPPYEQYF. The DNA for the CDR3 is TGCAGCTTCGTAGGGGACTTCCCGCCCTACGAGCAGTACTTC.

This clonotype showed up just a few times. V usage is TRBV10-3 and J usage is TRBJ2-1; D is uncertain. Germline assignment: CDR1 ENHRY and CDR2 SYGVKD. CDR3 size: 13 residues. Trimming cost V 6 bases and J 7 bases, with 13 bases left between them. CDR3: CAISASLTNEQFF. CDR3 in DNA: TGTGCCATCAGCGCCTCCCTGACGAATGAGCAGTTCTTC.

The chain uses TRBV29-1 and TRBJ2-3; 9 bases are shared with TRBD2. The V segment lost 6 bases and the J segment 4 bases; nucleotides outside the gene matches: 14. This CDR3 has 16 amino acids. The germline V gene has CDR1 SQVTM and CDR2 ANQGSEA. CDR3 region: CSVRGLAGTGPDTQYF. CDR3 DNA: TGCAGCGTCCGGGGGCTAGCGGGAACGGGGCCAGATACGCAGTATTTT.

DNA of the CDR3: TGTGCCAGCAGCCTGTCCGGGACAGGGTCGACCTATGGCTACACCTTC. Protein sequence: CASSLSGTGSTYGYTF. The rearrangement uses TRBV5-6 and TRBJ1-2, with 9 bases lining up with TRBD1. V lost 4 bases and J lost 4; bases outside the gene matches: 11. CDR1 and CDR2 (germline): SGHDT, YYEEEE. The CDR3 totals 16 residues.

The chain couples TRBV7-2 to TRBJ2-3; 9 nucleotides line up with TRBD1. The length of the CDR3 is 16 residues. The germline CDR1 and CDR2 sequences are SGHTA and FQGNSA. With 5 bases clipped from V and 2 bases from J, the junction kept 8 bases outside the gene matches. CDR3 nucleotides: TGTGCCAGCAGCGGCCCCGGGACAGGGATCACAGATACGCAGTATTTT. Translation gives CASSGPGTGITDTQYF. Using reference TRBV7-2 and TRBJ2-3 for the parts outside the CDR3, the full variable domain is GAGVSQSPSNKVTEKGKDVELRCDPISGHTALYWYRQSLGQGLEFLIYFQGNSAPDKSGLPSDRFSAERTGGSVSTLTIQRTQQEDSAVYLCASSGPGTGITDTQYFGPGTRLTVL.

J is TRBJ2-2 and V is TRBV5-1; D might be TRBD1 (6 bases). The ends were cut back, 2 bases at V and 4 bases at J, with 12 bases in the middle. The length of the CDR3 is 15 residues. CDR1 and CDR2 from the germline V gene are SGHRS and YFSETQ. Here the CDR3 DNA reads TGCGCCAGCAGCTTACACAGGGTTGGCACCGGGGAGCTGTTTTTT. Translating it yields CASSLHRVGTGELFF.